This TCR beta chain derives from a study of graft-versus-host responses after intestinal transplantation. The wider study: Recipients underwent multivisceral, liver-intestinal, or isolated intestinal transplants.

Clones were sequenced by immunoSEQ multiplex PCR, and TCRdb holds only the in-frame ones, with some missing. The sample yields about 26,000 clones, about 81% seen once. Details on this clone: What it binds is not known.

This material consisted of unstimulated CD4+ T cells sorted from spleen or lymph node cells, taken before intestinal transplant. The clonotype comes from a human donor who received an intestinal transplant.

Written as DNA, the CDR3 is TGCAGCGTTGAAGTGAATGGTTTCAATACCGGGGAGCTGTTTTTT. Its protein is CSVEVNGFNTGELFF. This chain connects TRBV29-1 to TRBJ2-2; D remains ambiguous. The CDR3 sequence is 15 residues long. CDR1 and CDR2 from the germline V gene are SQVTM and ANQGSEA. Trimming removed 1 base from V and 5 bases from J, with 14 bases in between.